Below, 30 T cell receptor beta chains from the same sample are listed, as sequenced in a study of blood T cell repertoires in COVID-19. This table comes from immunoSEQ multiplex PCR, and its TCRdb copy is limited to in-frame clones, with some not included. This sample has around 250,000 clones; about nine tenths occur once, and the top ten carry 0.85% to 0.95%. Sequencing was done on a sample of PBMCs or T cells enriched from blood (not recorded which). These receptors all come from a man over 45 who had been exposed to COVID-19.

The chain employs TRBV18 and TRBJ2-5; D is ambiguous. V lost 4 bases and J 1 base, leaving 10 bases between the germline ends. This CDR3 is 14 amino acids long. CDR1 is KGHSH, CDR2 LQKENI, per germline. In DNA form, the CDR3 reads TGTGCCAGCTCACGCCGGCGGATCCAAGAGACCCAGTACTTC. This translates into CASSRRRIQETQYF.

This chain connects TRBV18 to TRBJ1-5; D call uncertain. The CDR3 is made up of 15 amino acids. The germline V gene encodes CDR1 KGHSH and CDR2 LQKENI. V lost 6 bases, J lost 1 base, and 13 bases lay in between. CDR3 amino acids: CASSRLEGSNQPQHF. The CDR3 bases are TGTGCCAGCTCCCGGCTTGAGGGAAGCAATCAGCCCCAGCATTTT.

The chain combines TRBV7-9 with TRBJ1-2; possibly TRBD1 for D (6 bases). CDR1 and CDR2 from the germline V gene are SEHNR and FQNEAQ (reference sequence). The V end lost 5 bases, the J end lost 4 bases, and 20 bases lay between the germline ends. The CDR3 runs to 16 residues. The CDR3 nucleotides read TGTGCCAGCAGCCCGGTGGGGGCAGGGGATCCCTATGGCTACACCTTC. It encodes CASSPVGAGDPYGYTF.

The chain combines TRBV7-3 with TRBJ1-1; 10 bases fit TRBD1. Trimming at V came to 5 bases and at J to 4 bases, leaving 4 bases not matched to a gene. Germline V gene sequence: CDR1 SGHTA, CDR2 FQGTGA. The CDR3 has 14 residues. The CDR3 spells CASSPRTGGTEAFF. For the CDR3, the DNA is TGTGCCAGCAGCCCAAGGACAGGGGGCACTGAAGCTTTCTTT.

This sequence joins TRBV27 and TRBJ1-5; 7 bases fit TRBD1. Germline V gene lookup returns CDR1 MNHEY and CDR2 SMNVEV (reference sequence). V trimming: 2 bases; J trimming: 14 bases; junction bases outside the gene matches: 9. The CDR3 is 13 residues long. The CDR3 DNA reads TGTGCCAGCAGTTTACCAGCGACAGGGAAAGAGCATTTT. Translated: CASSLPATGKEHF.

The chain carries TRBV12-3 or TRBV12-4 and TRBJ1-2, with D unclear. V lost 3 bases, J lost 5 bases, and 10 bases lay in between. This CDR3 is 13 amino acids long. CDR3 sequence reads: CASSFRGFYGYTF. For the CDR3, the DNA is TGTGCCAGCAGTTTTCGAGGATTTTATGGCTACACCTTC.

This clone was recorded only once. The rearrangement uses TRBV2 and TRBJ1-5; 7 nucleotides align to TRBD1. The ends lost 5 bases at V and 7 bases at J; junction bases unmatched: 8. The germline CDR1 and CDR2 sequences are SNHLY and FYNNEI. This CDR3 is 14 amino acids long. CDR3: CASSWTGPGQPQHF. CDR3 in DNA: TGTGCCAGCAGTTGGACAGGCCCGGGGCAGCCCCAGCATTTT. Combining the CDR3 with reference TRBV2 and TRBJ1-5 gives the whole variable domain EPEVTQTPSHQVTQMGQEVILRCVPISNHLYFYWYRQILGQKVEFLVSFYNNEISEKSEIFDDQFSVERPDGSNFTLKIRSTKLEDSAMYFCASSWTGPGQPQHFGDGTRLSIL.

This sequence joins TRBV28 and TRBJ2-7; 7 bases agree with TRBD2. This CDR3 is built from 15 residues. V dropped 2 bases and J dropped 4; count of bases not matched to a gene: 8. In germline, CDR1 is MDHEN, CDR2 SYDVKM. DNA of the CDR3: TGTGCCAGCAGTTTAAAGCCAGGGCGGGGGTACGAGCAGTACGTC. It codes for CASSLKPGRGYEQYV.

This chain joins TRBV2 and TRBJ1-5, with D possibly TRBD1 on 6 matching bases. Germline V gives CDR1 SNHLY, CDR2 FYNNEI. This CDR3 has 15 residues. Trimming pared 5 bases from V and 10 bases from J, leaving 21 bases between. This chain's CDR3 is CASSPGQGGFLPQHF. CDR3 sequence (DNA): TGTGCCAGCAGTCCGGGACAAGGAGGCTTTCTTCCCCAGCATTTT.

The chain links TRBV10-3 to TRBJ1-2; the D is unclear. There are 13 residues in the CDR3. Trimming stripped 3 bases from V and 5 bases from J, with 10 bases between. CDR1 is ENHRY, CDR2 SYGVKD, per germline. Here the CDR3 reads CAISEQTHYGYTF. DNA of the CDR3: TGTGCCATCAGTGAACAGACCCATTATGGCTACACCTTC.

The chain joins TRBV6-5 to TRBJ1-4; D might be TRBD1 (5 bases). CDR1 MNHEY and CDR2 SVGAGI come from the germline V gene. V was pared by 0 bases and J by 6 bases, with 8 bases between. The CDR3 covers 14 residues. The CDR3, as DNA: TGTGCCAGCAGTTACTCGGGGGAGGATGAAAAACTGTTTTTT. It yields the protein CASSYSGEDEKLFF.

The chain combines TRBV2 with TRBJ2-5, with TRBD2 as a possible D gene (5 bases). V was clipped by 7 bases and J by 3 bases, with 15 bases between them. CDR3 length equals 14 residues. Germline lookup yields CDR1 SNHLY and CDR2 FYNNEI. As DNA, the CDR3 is TGTGCCAGCAAGAGGGTAGGAGAAAAAGAGACCCAGTACTTC. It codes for CASKRVGEKETQYF. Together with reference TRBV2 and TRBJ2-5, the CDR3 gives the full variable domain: EPEVTQTPSHQVTQMGQEVILRCVPISNHLYFYWYRQILGQKVEFLVSFYNNEISEKSEIFDDQFSVERPDGSNFTLKIRSTKLEDSAMYFCASKRVGEKETQYFGPGTRLLVL.

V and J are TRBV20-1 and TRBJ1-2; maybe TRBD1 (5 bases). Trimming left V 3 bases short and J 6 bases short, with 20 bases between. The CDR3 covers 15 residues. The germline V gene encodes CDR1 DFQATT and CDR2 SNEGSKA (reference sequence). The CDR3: CSASSGGYRRDGYTF. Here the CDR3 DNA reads TGCAGTGCTAGTTCCGGGGGGTACCGACGGGATGGCTACACCTTC.

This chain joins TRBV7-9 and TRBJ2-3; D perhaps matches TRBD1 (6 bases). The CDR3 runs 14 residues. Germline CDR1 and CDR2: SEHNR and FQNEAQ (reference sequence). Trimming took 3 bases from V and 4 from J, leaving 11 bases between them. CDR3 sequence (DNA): TGTGCCAGCAGCTTTCAGGGGTTAGCAGATACGCAGTATTTT. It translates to CASSFQGLADTQYF.

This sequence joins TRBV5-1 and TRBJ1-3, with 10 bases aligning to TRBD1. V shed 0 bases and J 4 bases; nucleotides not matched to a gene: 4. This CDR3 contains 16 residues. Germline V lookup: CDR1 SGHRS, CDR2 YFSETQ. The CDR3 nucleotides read TGCGCCAGCAGCTTGGAGGACAGGGGGTACGGAAACACCATATATTTT. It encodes CASSLEDRGYGNTIYF.

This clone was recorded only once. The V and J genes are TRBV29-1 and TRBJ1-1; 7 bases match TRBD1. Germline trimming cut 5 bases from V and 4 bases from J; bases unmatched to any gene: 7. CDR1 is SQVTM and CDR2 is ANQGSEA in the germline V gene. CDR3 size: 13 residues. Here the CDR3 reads CSVQGQGVTEAFF. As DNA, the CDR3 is TGCAGCGTTCAAGGCCAGGGGGTCACTGAAGCTTTCTTT.

The CDR3 loop is CASSFLNLGRLAGTYEQYF. DNA for the CDR3: TGTGCCAGCAGTTTCTTGAATTTGGGTAGACTAGCGGGTACCTACGAGCAGTACTTC. The chain recombines TRBV28 with TRBJ2-7; 10 bases are shared with TRBD2. J was trimmed by 2 bases and V by 3 bases; bases with no gene match: 16. The CDR3 has 19 residues. The germline CDR1 and CDR2 sequences are MDHEN and SYDVKM.

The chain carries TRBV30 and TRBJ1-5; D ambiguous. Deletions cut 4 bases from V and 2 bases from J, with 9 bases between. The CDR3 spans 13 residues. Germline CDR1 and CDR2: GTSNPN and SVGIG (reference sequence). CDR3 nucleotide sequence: TGTGCCTGGAACCCCGAGGGCAATCAGCCCCAGCATTTT. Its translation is CAWNPEGNQPQHF.

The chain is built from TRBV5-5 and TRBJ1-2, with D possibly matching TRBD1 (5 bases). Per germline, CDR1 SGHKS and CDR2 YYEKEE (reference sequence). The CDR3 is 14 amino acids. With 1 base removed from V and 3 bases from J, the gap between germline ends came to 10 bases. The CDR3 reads CASSLYGRDYGYTF. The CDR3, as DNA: TGTGCCAGCAGCTTGTATGGCAGGGACTATGGCTACACCTTC.

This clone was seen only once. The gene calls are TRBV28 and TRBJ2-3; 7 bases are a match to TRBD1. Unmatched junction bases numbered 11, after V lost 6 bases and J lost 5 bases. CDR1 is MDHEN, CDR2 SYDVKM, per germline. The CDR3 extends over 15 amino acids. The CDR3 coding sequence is TGTGCCAGCAGCATGACCCCAAACAGGGGAGATACGCAGTATTTT. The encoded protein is CASSMTPNRGDTQYF.

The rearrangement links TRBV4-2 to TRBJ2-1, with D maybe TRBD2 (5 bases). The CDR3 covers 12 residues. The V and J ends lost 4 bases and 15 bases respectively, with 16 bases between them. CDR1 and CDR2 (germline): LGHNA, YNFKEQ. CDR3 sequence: CASSPRGPLRFF. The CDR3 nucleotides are TGTGCCAGCAGCCCGCGCGGGCCGTTAAGGTTCTTC.

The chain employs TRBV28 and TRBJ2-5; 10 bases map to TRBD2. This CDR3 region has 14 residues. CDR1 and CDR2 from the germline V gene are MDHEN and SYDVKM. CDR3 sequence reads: CDPGLAGVEKTQYF. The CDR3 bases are TGTGACCCTGGGCTAGCGGGAGTCGAAAAGACCCAGTACTTC.

The CDR3 sequence is CASSTGEVNEKLFF. The CDR3 DNA sequence: TGCGCCAGCAGTACAGGGGAAGTTAATGAAAAACTGTTTTTT. This rearrangement joins TRBV5-1 to TRBJ1-4; 7 positions match TRBD1. This CDR3 has 14 residues. CDR1 is SGHRS and CDR2 is YFSETQ in the germline V gene. Trimming took 5 bases from V and 4 from J; bases not matched to a gene: 5.

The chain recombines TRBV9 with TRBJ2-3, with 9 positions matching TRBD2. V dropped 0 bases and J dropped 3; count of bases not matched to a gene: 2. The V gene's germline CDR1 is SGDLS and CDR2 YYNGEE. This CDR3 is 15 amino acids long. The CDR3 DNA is TGTGCCAGCAGCGTAGTAGCGGGGGAAACAGATACGCAGTATTTT. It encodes CASSVVAGETDTQYF. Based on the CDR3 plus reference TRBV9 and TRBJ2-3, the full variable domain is DSGVTQTPKHLITATGQRVTLRCSPRSGDLSVYWYQQSLDQGLQFLIQYYNGEERAKGNILERFSAQQFPDLHSELNLSSLELGDSALYFCASSVVAGETDTQYFGPGTRLTVL.

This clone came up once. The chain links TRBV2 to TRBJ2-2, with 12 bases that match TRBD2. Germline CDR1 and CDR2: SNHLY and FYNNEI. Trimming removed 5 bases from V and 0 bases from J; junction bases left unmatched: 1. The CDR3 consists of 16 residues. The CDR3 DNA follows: TGTGCCAGCAGTCTAGCGGGAGGGACGAACACCGGGGAGCTGTTTTTT. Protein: CASSLAGGTNTGELFF.

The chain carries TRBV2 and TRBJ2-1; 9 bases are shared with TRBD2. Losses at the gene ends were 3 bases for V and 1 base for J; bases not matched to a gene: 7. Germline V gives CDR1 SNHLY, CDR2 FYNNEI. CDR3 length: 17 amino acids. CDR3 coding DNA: TGTGCCAGCAGTGACCGAGCGGGGGGTCTTTCCTACAATGAGCAGTTCTTC. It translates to CASSDRAGGLSYNEQFF.

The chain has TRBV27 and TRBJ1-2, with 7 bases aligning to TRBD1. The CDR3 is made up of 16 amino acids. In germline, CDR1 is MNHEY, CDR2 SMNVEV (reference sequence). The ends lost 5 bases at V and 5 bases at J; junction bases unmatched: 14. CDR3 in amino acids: CASSPLPTGNVYGYTF. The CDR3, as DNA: TGTGCCAGCAGTCCCCTCCCGACAGGGAATGTGTATGGCTACACCTTC.

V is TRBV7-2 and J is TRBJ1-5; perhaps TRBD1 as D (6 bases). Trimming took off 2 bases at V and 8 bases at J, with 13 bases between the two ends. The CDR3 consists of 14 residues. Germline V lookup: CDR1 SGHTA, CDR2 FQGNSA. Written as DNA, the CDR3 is TGTGCCAGCAGCTTATCCAGGGGTTCTAAGCCCCAGCATTTT. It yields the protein CASSLSRGSKPQHF.

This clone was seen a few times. The CDR3 sequence: CASSTNTGSSLSGANVLTF. The CDR3 nucleotides read TGTGCCAGTAGTACCAACACCGGGTCCTCCCTCTCTGGGGCCAACGTCCTGACTTTC. The chain is built from TRBV19 and TRBJ2-6; D remains ambiguous. There are 19 residues in the CDR3. V was pared by 4 bases and J by 0 bases, with 19 bases between. CDR1 and CDR2 from the germline V gene are LNHDA and SQIVND (reference sequence).

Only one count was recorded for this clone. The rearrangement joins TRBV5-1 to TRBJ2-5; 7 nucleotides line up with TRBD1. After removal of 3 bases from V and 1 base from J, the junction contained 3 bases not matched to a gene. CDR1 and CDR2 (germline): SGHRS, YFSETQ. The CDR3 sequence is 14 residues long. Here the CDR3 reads CASSSGTVQETQYF. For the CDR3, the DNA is TGCGCCAGCAGCTCCGGGACAGTCCAAGAGACCCAGTACTTC.